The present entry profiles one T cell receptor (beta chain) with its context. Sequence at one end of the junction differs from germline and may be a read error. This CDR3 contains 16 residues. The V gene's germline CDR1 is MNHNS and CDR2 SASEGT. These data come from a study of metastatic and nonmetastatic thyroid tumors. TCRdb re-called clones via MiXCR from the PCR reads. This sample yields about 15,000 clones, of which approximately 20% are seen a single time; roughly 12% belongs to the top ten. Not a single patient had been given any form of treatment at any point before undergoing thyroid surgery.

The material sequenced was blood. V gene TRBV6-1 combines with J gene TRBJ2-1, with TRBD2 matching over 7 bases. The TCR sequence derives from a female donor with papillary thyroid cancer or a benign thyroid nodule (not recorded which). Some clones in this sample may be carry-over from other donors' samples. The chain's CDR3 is CATSDSVAGTYNEQFF. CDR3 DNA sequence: TGTGCCACCAGTGATTCCGTAGCGGGTACCTACAATGAGCAGTTCTTC.